This T cell receptor (beta chain) was identified in a study of shared clonotypes between healthy human individuals. Whole-study findings and limits: Generation probabilities were higher for clonotypes shared across all four sorted-subset donors than for unshared ones. Incomplete sequencing of sorted subsets was indicated by rarefaction despite large depth.

Profiling relied on immunoSEQ multiplex PCR, and the TCRdb table lists in-frame clones only, not all of them. This table holds roughly 2,000,000 clones, about 95% found once. Regarding this clone: Antigen specificity is unknown.

Naive CD8 populations comprised CD45RO-negative cells positively selected for CCR7, excluding terminally differentiated effector memory CD45RA+ cells. V shed 0 bases, J shed 7 bases, and the junction held 6 bases outside the gene matches. The CDR3 has 15 amino acids. From germline, CDR1 is SGHTS and CDR2 YDEGEE. The specimen was naive CD8+ T cells sorted from blood. The source of this sequence is a man in his late teens or twenties in good health. This sequence joins TRBV5-8 and TRBJ1-4; TRBD1 agrees at 7 bases. Here the CDR3 DNA reads TGTGCCAGCAGCTTGGAAACAGGGGTCGGTGAAAAACTGTTTTTT. Its translation: CASSLETGVGEKLFF. The full variable domain, rest sourced from reference TRBV5-8 and TRBJ1-4, is EAGVTQSPTHLIKTRGQQATLRCSPISGHTSVYWYQQALGLGLQFLLWYDEGEERNRGNFPPRFSGRQFPNYSSELNVNALELEDSALYLCASSLETGVGEKLFFGSGTQLSVL.